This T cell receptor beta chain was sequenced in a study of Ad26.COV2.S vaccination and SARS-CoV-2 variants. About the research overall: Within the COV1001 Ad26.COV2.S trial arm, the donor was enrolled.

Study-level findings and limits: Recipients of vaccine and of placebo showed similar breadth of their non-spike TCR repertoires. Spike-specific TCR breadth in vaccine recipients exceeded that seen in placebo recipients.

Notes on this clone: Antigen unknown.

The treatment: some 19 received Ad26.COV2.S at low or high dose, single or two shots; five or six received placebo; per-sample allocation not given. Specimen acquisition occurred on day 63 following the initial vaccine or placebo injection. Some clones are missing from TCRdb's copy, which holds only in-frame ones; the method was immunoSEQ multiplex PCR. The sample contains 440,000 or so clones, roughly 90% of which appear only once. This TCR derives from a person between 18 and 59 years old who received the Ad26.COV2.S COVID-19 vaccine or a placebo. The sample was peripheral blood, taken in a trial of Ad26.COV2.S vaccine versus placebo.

The CDR3 DNA follows: TGTGCCAGCAGTTACGGGGACCGGATAATCACTGAAGCTTTCTTT. Translation: CASSYGDRIITEAFF. The V call is TRBV6-2 or TRBV6-3, the J call TRBJ1-1; weak D call: TRBD1 (5 bases). V was pared by 2 bases and J by 4 bases, with 14 bases between. The length of the CDR3 is 15 residues. The germline CDR1 and CDR2 sequences are MNHEY and SVGEGT.